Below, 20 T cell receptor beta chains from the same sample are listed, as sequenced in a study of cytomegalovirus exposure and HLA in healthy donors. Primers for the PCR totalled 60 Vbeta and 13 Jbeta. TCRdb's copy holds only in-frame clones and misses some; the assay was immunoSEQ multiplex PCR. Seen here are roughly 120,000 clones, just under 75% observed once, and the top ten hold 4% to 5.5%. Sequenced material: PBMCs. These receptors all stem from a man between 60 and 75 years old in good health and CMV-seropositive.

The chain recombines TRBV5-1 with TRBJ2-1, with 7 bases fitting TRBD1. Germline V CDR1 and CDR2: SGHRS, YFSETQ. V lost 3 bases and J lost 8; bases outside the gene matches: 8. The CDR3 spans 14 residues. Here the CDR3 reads CASSSITGVDEQFF. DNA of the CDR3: TGCGCCAGCAGCTCTATCACAGGGGTCGATGAGCAGTTCTTC. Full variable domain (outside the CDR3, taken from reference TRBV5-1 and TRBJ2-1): KAGVTQTPRYLIKTRGQQVTLSCSPISGHRSVSWYQQTPGQGLQFLFEYFSETQRNKGNFPGRFSGRQFSNSRSEMNVSTLELGDSALYLCASSSITGVDEQFFGPGTRLTVL.

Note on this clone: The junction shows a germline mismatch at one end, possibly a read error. The CDR3 nucleotides are TGTGCCAGCAGCCAGGGGGACAATAATCAACCCCAGCATTTT. This codes for CASSQGDNNQPQHF. This sequence joins TRBV14 and TRBJ1-5, with D possibly matching TRBD1 (6 bases). The germline CDR1 and CDR2 sequences are SGHDN and FVKESK. This CDR3 is 14 amino acids long.

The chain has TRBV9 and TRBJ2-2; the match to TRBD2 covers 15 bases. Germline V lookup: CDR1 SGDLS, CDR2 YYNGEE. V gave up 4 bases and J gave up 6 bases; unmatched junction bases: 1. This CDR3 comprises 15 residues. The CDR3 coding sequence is TGTGCCAGCAGCCGGACTAGCGGGGGGGCCGGGGAGCTGTTTTTT. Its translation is CASSRTSGGAGELFF. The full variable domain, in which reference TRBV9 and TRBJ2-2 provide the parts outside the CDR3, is DSGVTQTPKHLITATGQRVTLRCSPRSGDLSVYWYQQSLDQGLQFLIQYYNGEERAKGNILERFSAQQFPDLHSELNLSSLELGDSALYFCASSRTSGGAGELFFGEGSRLTVL.

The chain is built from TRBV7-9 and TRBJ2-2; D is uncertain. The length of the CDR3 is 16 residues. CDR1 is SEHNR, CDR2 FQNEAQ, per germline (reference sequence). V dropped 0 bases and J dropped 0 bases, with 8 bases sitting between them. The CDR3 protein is CASSLAPRSNTGELFF. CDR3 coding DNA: TGTGCCAGCAGCTTAGCGCCCAGGTCGAACACCGGGGAGCTGTTTTTT.

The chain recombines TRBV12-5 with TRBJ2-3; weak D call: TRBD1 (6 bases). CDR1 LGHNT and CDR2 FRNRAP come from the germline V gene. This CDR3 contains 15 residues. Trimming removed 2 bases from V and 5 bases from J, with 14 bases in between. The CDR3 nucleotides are TGTGCTAGTGGTTTGACCCAGGGGCTGGGAGATACGCAGTATTTT. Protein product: CASGLTQGLGDTQYF.

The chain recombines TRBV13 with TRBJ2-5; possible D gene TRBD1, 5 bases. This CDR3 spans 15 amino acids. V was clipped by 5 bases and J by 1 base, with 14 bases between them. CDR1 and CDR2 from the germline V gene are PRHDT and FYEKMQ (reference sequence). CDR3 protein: CASSPPQGFQETQYF. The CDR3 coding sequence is TGTGCCAGCAGCCCTCCCCAGGGATTCCAAGAGACCCAGTACTTC. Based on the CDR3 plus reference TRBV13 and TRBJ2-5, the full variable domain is AAGVIQSPRHLIKEKRETATLKCYPIPRHDTVYWYQQGPGQDPQFLISFYEKMQSDKGSIPDRFSAQQFSDYHSELNMSSLELGDSALYFCASSPPQGFQETQYFGPGTRLLVL.

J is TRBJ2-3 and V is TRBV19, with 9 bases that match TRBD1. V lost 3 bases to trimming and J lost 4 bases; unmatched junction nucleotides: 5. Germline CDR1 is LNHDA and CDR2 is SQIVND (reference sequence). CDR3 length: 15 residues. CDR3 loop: CASSMGTGYADTQYF. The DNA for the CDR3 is TGTGCCAGTAGTATGGGGACAGGGTACGCAGATACGCAGTATTTT.

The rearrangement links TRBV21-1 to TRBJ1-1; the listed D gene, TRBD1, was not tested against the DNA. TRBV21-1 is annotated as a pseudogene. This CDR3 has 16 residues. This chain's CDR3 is CASSRAGDQSYTEAFF. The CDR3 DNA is TGTGCCAGCAGCCGGGCAGGGGATCAGTCATACACTGAAGCTTTCTTT.

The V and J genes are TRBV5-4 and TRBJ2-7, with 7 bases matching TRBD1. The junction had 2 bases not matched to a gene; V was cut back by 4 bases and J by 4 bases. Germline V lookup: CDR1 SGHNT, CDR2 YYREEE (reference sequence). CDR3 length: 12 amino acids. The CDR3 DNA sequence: TGTGCCAGCAGCGCACAGGGGTACGAGCAGTACTTC. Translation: CASSAQGYEQYF.

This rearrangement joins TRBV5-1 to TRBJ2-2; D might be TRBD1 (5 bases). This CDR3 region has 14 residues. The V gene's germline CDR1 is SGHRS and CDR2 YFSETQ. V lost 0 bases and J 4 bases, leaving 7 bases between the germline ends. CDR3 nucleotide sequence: TGCGCCAGCAGCTTGGCAGGGATCACCGGGGAGCTGTTTTTT. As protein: CASSLAGITGELFF. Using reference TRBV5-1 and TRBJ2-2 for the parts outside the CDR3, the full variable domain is KAGVTQTPRYLIKTRGQQVTLSCSPISGHRSVSWYQQTPGQGLQFLFEYFSETQRNKGNFPGRFSGRQFSNSRSEMNVSTLELGDSALYLCASSLAGITGELFFGEGSRLTVL.

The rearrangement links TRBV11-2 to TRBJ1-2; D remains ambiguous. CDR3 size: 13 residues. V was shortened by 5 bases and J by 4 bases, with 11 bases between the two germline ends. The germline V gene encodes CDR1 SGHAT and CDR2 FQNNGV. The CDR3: CASSPLNFYGYTF. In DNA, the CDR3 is TGTGCCAGCAGCCCCCTCAACTTCTATGGCTACACCTTC.

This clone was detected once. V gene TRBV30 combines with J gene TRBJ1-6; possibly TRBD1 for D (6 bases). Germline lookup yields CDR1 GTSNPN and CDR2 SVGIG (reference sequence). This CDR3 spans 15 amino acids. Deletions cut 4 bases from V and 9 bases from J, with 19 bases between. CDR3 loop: CAWTPGGALGSPLHF. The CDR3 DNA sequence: TGTGCCTGGACCCCCGGGGGGGCATTAGGTTCACCCCTCCACTTT.

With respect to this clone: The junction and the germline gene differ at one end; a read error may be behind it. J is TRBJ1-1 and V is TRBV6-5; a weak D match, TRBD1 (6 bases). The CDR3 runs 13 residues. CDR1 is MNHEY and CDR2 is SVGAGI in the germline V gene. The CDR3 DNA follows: TGTGCCAGCGCCTGGGGGCCATACACCGAAGCTTTCTTT. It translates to CASAWGPYTEAFF.

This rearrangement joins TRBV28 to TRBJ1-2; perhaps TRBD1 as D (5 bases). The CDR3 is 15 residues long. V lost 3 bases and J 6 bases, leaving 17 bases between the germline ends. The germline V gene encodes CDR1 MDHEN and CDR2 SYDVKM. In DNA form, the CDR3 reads TGTGCCAGCAGTTTCTCCGCAGGGTGGTGGGATGGCTACACCTTC. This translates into CASSFSAGWWDGYTF.

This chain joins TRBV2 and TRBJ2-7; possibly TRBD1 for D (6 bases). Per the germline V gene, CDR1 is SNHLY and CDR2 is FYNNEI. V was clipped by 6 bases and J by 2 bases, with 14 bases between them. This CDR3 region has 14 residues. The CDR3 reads CASSLRTAAYEQYF. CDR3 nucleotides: TGTGCCAGCAGCCTGCGGACAGCAGCCTACGAGCAGTACTTC. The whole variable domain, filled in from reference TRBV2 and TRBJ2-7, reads EPEVTQTPSHQVTQMGQEVILRCVPISNHLYFYWYRQILGQKVEFLVSFYNNEISEKSEIFDDQFSVERPDGSNFTLKIRSTKLEDSAMYFCASSLRTAAYEQYFGPGTRLTVT.

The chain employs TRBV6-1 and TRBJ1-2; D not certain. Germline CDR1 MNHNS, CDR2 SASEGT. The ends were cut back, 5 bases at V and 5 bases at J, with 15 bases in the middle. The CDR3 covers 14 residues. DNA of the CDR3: TGTGCCAGCAGTCGTACGGGGATAGGGTATGGCTACACCTTC. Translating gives CASSRTGIGYGYTF.

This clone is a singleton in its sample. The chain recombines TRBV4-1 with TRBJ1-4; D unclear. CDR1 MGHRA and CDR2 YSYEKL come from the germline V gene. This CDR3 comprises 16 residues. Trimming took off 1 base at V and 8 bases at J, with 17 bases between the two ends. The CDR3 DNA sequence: TGCGCCAGCAGCCAAGTTAACATCATGGCTTTCGAAAAACTGTTTTTT. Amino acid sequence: CASSQVNIMAFEKLFF.

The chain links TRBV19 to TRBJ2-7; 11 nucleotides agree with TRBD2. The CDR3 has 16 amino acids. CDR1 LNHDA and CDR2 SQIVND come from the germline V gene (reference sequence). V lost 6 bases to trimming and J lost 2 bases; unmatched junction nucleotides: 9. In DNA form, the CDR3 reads TGTGCCAGTAGCGGACACTTTAGCGGGGGGGCCTACGAGCAGTACTTC. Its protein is CASSGHFSGGAYEQYF.

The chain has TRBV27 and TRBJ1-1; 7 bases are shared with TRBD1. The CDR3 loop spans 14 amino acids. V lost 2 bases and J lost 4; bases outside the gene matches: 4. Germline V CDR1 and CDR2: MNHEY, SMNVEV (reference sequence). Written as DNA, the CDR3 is TGTGCCAGCAGTTTACTCCCAGGGGGCACTGAAGCTTTCTTT. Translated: CASSLLPGGTEAFF.

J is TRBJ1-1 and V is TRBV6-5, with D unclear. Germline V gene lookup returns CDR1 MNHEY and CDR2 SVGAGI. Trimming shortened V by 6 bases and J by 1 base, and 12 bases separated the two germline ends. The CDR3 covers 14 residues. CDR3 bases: TGTGCCAGCAGCCAACTCCGGGAGAACACTGAAGCTTTCTTT. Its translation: CASSQLRENTEAFF.